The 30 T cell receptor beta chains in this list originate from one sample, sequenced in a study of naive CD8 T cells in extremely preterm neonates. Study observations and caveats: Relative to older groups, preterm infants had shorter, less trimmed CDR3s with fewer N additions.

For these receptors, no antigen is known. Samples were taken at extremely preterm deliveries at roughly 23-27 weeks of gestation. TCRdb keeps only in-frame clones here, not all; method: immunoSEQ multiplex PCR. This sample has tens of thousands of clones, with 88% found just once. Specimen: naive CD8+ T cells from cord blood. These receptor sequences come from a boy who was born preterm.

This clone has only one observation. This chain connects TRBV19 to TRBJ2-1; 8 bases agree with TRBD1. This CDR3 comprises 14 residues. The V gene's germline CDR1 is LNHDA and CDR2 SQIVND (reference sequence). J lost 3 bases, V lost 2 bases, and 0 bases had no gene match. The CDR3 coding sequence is TGTGCCAGTAGTATAACAGGGGGCTACAATGAGCAGTTCTTC. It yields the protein CASSITGGYNEQFF.

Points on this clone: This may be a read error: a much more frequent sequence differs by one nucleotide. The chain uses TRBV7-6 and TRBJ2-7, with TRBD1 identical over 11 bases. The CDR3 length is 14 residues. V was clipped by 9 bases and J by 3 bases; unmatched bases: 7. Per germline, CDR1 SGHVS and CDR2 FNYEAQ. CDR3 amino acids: CASSIGTGGYEQYF. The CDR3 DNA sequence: TGTGCCAGTAGTATAGGGACAGGGGGCTACGAGCAGTACTTC. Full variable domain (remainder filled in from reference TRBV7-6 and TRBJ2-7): GAGVSQSPRYKVTKRGQDVALRCDPISGHVSLYWYRQALGQGPEFLTYFNYEAQQDKSGLPNDRFSAERPEGSISTLTIQRTEQRDSAMYRCASSIGTGGYEQYFGPGTRLTVT.

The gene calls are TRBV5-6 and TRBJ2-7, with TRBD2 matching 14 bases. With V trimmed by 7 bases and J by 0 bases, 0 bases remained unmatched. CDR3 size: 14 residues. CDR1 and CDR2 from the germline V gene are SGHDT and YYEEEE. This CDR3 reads CASGLAGGSYEQYF. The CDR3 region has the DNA TGTGCCAGCGGACTAGCGGGGGGCTCCTACGAGCAGTACTTC.

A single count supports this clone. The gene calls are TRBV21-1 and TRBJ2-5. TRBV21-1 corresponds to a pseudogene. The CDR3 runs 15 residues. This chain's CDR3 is CASSKTASREETQYF. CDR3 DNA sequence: TGTGCCAGCAGCAAGACGGCTTCAAGGGAAGAGACCCAGTACTTC.

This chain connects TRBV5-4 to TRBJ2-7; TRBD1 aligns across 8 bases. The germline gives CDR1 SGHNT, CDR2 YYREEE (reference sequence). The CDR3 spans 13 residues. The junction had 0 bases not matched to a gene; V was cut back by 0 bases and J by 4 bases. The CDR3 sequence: CASSLDRGYEQYF. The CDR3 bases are TGTGCCAGCAGCTTGGACAGGGGGTACGAGCAGTACTTC.

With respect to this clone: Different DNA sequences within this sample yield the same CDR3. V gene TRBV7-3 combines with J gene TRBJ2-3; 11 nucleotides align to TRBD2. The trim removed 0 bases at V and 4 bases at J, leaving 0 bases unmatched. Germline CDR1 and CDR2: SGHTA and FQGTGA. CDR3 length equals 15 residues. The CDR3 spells CASSLTSGGADTQYF. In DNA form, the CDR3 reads TGTGCCAGCAGCTTAACTAGCGGGGGGGCAGATACGCAGTATTTT.

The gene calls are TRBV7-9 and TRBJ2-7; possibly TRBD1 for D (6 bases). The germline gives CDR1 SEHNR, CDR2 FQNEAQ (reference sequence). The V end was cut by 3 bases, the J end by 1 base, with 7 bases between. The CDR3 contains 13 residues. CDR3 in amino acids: CASSLDRSYEQYF. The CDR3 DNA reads TGTGCCAGCAGCTTGGACAGATCCTACGAGCAGTACTTC.

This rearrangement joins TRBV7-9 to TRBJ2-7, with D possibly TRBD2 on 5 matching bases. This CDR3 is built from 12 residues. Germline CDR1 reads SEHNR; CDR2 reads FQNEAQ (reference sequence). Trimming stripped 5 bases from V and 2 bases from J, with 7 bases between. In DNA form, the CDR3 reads TGTGCCAGCAGCCAACTAGCCTACGAGCAGTACTTC. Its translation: CASSQLAYEQYF.

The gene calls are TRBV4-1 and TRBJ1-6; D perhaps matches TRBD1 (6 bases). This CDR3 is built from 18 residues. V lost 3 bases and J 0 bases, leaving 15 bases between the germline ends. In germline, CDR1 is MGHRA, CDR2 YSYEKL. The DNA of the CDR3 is TGCGCCAGCAGCCAGGCCGTTGACAGGAGCTCCTATAATTCACCCCTCCACTTT. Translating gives CASSQAVDRSSYNSPLHF.

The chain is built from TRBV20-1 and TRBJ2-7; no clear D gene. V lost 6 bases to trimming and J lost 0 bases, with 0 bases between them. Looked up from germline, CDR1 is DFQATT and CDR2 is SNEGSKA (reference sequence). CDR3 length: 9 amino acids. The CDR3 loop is CSASYEQYF. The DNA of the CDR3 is TGCAGTGCCTCCTACGAGCAGTACTTC.

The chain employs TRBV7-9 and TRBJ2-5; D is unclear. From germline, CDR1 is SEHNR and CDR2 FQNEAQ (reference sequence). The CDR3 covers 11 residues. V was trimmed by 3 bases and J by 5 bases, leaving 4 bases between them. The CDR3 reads CASSFGETQYF. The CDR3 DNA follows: TGTGCCAGCAGCTTTGGGGAGACCCAGTACTTC.

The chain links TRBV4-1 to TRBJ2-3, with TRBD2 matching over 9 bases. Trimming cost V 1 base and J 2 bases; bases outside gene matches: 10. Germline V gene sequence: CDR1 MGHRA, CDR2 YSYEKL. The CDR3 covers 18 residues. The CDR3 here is CASSQGFSGGFITDTQYF. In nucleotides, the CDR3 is TGCGCCAGCAGCCAAGGATTTAGCGGGGGTTTTATCACAGATACGCAGTATTTT.

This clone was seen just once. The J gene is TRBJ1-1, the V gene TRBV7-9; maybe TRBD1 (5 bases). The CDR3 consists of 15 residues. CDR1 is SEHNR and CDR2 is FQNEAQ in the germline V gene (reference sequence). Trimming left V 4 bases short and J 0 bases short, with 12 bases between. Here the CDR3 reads CASSWTPGMNTEAFF. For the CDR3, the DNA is TGTGCCAGCAGCTGGACACCTGGGATGAACACTGAAGCTTTCTTT.

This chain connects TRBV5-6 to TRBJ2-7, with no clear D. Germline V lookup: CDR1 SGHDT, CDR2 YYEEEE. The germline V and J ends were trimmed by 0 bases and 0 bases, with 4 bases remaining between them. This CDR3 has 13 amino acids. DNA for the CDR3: TGTGCCAGCAGCTTGGCCGCCTCCTACGAGCAGTACTTC. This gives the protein CASSLAASYEQYF.

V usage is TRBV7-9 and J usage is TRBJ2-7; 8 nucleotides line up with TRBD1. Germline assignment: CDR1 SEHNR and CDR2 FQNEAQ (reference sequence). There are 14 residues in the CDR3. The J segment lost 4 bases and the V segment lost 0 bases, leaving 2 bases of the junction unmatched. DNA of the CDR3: TGTGCCAGCAGCTTAGCGGACAGGGTTTACGAGCAGTACTTC. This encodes CASSLADRVYEQYF.

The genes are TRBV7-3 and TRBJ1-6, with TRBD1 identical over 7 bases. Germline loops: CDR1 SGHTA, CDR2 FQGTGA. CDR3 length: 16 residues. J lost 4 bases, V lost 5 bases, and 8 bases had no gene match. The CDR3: CASSAQGEKYNSPLHF. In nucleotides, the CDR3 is TGTGCCAGCAGCGCCCAGGGGGAGAAATATAATTCACCCCTCCACTTT.

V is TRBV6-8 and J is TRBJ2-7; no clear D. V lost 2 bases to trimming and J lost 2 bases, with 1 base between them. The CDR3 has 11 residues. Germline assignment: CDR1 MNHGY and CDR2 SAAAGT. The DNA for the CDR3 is TGTGCCAGCAGTTACACCTACGAGCAGTACTTC. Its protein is CASSYTYEQYF.

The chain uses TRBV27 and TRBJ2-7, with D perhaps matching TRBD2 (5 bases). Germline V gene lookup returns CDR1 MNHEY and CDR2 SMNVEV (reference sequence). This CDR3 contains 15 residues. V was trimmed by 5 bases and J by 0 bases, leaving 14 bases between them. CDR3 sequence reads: CASSAWGEASYEQYF. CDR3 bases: TGTGCCAGCAGTGCTTGGGGAGAGGCCTCCTACGAGCAGTACTTC.

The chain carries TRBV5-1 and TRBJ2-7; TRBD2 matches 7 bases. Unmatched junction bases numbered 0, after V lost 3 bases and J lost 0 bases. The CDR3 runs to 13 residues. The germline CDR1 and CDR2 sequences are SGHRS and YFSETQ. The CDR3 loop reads CASSWTSSYEQYF. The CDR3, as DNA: TGCGCCAGCAGCTGGACTAGCTCCTACGAGCAGTACTTC.

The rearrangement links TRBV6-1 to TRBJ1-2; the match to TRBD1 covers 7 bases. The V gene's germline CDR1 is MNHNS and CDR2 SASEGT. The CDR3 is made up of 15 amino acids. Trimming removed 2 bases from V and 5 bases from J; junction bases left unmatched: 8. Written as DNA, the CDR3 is TGTGCCAGCAGTGAAAGGACGACGACAGGGTATGGCTACACCTTC. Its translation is CASSERTTTGYGYTF.

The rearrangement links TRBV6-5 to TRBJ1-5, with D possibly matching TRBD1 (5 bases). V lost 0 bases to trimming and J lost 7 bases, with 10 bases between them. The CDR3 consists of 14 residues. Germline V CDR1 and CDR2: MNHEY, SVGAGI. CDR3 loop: CASSYSRVGQPQHF. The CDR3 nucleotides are TGTGCCAGCAGTTACTCCAGGGTAGGACAGCCCCAGCATTTT.

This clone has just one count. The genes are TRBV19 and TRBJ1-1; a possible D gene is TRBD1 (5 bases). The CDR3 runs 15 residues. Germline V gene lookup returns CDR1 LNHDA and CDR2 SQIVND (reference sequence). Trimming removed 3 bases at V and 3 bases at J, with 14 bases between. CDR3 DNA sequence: TGTGCCAGTAGTATTGGTTTGGGGGTTTACACTGAAGCTTTCTTT. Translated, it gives CASSIGLGVYTEAFF.

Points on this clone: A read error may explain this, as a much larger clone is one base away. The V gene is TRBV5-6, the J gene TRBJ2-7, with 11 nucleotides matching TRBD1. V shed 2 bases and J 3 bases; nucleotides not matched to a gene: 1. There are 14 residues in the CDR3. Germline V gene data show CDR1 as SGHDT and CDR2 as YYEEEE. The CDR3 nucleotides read TGTGCCAGCAGCTTCGGGACAGGGGGCTACGAGCAGTACTTC. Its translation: CASSFGTGGYEQYF.

The CDR3, as DNA: TGCGCCAGCAGTGGACTAGCGGGGGGCTACGAGCAGTACTTC. The encoded protein is CASSGLAGGYEQYF. The chain links TRBV10-2 to TRBJ2-7; TRBD2 aligns across 13 bases. V was clipped by 4 bases and J by 3 bases; unmatched bases: 0. The CDR3 loop spans 14 amino acids. Germline CDR1 is WSHSY and CDR2 is SAAADI.

Written as DNA, the CDR3 is TGTGCCAGCAGCTTAGGGACAGGGTATAATTCACCCCTCCACTTT. It translates to CASSLGTGYNSPLHF. The chain links TRBV7-9 to TRBJ1-6; the match to TRBD1 covers 8 bases. V shed 1 base and J 4 bases; nucleotides not matched to a gene: 0. Germline assignment: CDR1 SEHNR and CDR2 FQNEAQ (reference sequence). CDR3 length: 15 amino acids. Full variable domain (rest looked up from reference TRBV7-9 and TRBJ1-6): DTGVSQNPRHKITKRGQNVTFRCDPISEHNRLYWYRQTLGQGPEFLTYFQNEAQLEKSRLLSDRFSAERPKGSFSTLEIQRTEQGDSAMYLCASSLGTGYNSPLHFGNGTRLTVT.

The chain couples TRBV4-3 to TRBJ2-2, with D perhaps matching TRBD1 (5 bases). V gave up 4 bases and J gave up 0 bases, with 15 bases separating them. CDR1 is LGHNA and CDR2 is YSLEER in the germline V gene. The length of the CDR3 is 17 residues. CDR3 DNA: TGCGCCAGCAGCCGAAAACTAAGGACAACGAACACCGGGGAGCTGTTTTTT. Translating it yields CASSRKLRTTNTGELFF.

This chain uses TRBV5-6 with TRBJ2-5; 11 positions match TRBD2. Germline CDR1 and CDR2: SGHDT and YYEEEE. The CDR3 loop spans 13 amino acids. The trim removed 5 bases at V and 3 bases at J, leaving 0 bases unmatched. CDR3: CASRLAGEETQYF. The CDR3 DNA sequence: TGTGCCAGCAGACTAGCGGGGGAAGAGACCCAGTACTTC.

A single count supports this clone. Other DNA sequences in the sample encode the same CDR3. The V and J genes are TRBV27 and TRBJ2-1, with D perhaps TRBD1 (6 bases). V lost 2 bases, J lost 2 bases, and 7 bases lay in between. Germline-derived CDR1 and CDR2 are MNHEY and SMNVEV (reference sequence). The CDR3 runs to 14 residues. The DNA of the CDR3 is TGTGCCAGCAGTTTAGGGGGCGCCTACAATGAGCAGTTCTTC. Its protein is CASSLGGAYNEQFF.

The CDR3: CASSVGTASTDTQYF. DNA for the CDR3: TGTGCCAGCAGCGTAGGGACAGCAAGCACAGATACGCAGTATTTT. This chain connects TRBV9 to TRBJ2-3; weak D call: TRBD1 (6 bases). The CDR3 is 15 amino acids. The germline V gene has CDR1 SGDLS and CDR2 YYNGEE. V lost 0 bases and J 0 bases, leaving 8 bases between the germline ends.

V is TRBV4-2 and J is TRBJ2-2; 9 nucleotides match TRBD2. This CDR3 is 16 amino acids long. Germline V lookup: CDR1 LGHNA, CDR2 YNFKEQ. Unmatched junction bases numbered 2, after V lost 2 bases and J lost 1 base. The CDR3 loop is CASSQKAGGNTGELFF. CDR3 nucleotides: TGTGCCAGCAGCCAAAAAGCGGGGGGGAACACCGGGGAGCTGTTTTTT.